Sequencing of this T cell receptor (beta chain) was carried out in a study of T-cell reconstitution after alpha-beta-depleted transplantation in children. Remarks on this clonotype: Its matching antigen is unknown.

Broader study findings: Surviving recipient T cells and thymic progenitors produced the high day-60 TCRbeta diversity seen in some patients. At one year after transplant, newly produced T cells mostly accounted for T-cell counts and diversity.

A library of TCRbeta sequences, prepared with unique molecular identifiers, was generated. Via MiXCR, TCRdb re-called the PCR reads, giving one row per CDR3 protein. The repertoire has around 370,000 distinct CDR3 sequences, about a sixth of them found once; the top ten carry just over 40%. The ends lost 2 bases at V and 9 bases at J; junction bases unmatched: 4. This CDR3 region has 13 residues. Sequenced here: PBMCs, mostly from graft donor cells, sampled 360 days after TCRalphabeta/CD19-depleted stem cell transplant. The clonotype was recovered from a male patient aged 2 to 10 who had a stem cell transplant for acute lymphoblastic leukemia, so the T cells may come from the graft donor. The chain joins TRBV12-3 or TRBV12-4 to TRBJ2-1; TRBD2 matches 7 bases. CDR3 sequence reads: CASSLTSEGEQFF. CDR3 in DNA: TGTGCCAGCAGTTTAACTAGCGAGGGTGAGCAGTTCTTC.